This TCR beta chain was sequenced during a study of beta chain features in type 1 diabetes. Comment on this clone: Its cognate antigen is unknown.

Of the isolated RNA, all was reverse transcribed, and so the sequenced material was expressed TCRB transcripts. The average output of naive, central memory and regulatory T cell samples was approximately 3.8 million reads. Only in-frame clones appear in the TCRdb table, and some are missing; sequencing was by immunoSEQ multiplex PCR. The profile shows over 150,000 clones, approximately 7.8% of them singletons. Donors contributed one heparinised blood draw apiece, averaging about 116 mL. The CDR3 consists of 15 residues. The germline gives CDR1 GTSNPN, CDR2 SVGIG (reference sequence). The J segment lost 7 bases and the V segment lost 0 bases, leaving 5 bases of the junction unmatched. Study-level points and caveats: A pattern of fewer insertions and more deletions at VDJ junctions was seen in type 1 diabetes patients. A greater similarity of naive, central memory and Treg TCRB repertoires was seen among patients than among healthy donors. All four CD4+ subsets from Type 1 diabetes patients carried moderately but significantly shorter TCRB CDR3s.

The chain employs TRBV30 and TRBJ2-1; 11 bases line up with TRBD2. The sequenced material came from central memory CD4+ T cells from blood. This receptor was identified in a woman aged 40 to 49 with type 1 diabetes. The CDR3 reads CAWSVGLAGGNEQFF. In DNA, the CDR3 is TGTGCCTGGAGTGTCGGGCTAGCGGGGGGTAATGAGCAGTTCTTC.